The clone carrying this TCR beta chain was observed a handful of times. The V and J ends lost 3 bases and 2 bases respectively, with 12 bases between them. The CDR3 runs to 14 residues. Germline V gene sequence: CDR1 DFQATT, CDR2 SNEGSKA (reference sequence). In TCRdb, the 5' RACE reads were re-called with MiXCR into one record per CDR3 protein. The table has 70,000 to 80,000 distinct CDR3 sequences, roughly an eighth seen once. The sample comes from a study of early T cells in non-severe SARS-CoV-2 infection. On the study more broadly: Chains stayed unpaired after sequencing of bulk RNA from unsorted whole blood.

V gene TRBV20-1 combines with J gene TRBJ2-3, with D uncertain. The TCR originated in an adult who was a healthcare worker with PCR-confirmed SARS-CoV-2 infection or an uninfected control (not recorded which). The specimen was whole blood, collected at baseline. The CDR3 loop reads CSARVTEATDTQYF. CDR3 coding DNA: TGCAGTGCTAGGGTGACGGAAGCCACAGATACGCAGTATTTT.